Presented here are 18 T cell receptor beta chains from one specimen sequenced in a study of a mutant IDH1 vaccine in newly diagnosed glioma. No cognate antigen is known for these TCRs. Time point indicated: week 11, during vaccination. Topical imiquimod was applied with each vaccine dose, which held 300 ug of mutant IDH1 20-mer peptide. Method: immunoSEQ multiplex PCR; TCRdb's copy keeps in-frame clones and lacks some. The data contain some 26,000 clones, about three quarters of them seen just once; the ten biggest clones take up around 10%. The sequencing here drew on peripheral blood mononuclear cells (PBMCs), taken from a glioma patient whose treatment included an IDH1 peptide vaccine. Receptor source: a man between 18 and 29 years old with glioma. Some clones in this sample may be carry-over from other donors' samples.

The rearrangement links TRBV4-1 to TRBJ1-2; 9 positions match TRBD1. The CDR3 has 16 residues. The V gene's germline CDR1 is MGHRA and CDR2 YSYEKL. The V and J ends lost 0 bases and 7 bases, in that order; junction bases with no gene match: 9. The chain's CDR3 is CASSQEMGTGLGGYTF. The DNA of the CDR3 is TGCGCCAGCAGCCAAGAGATGGGGACAGGGCTTGGTGGCTACACCTTC.

J is TRBJ1-5 and V is TRBV27, with TRBD1 matching over 8 bases. Per the germline V gene, CDR1 is MNHEY and CDR2 is SMNVEV (reference sequence). V shed 4 bases, J shed 6 bases, and the junction held 8 bases outside the gene matches. This CDR3 comprises 15 residues. This CDR3 is CASSSQGQAGQPQHF. DNA of the CDR3: TGTGCCAGCAGTTCCCAGGGACAGGCAGGTCAGCCCCAGCATTTT.

This sequence joins TRBV2 and TRBJ1-2; the D is unclear. The V gene's germline CDR1 is SNHLY and CDR2 FYNNEI. V was shortened by 3 bases and J by 7 bases, with 15 bases between the two germline ends. This CDR3 comprises 14 residues. CDR3 in DNA: TGTGCCAGCAGTGATGCGGGAAGTGGTACTGGCTACACCTTC. Translating it yields CASSDAGSGTGYTF.

The chain has TRBV9 and TRBJ1-2; the D is unclear. This CDR3 region has 15 residues. Per the germline V gene, CDR1 is SGDLS and CDR2 is YYNGEE. V was trimmed by 4 bases and J by 0 bases, leaving 13 bases between them. Here the CDR3 reads CASSPTQGPNYGYTF. CDR3 DNA sequence: TGTGCCAGCAGCCCCACCCAAGGGCCTAACTATGGCTACACCTTC.

J is TRBJ2-1 and V is TRBV15; D is unclear. CDR1 is LNHNV and CDR2 is YYDKDF in the germline V gene (reference sequence). This CDR3 has 12 amino acids. Between the trimmed V and J ends, which lost 5 bases and 8 bases, there was a span of 10 bases. The CDR3, as DNA: TGTGCCACCAGCTCCCAAGGGCATGAGCAGTTCTTC. It translates to CATSSQGHEQFF. The whole variable domain, filled in from reference TRBV15 and TRBJ2-1, reads DAMVIQNPRYQVTQFGKPVTLSCSQTLNHNVMYWYQQKSSQAPKLLFHYYDKDFNNEADTPDNFQSRRPNTSFCFLDIRSPGLGDTAMYLCATSSQGHEQFFGPGTRLTVL.

This sequence joins TRBV6-5 and TRBJ1-2; maybe TRBD1 (5 bases). The V end was cut by 6 bases, the J end by 4 bases, with 12 bases between. This CDR3 spans 13 amino acids. From germline, CDR1 is MNHEY and CDR2 SVGAGI. As DNA, the CDR3 is TGTGCCAGCAGCCGAACTGGGGGCTATGGCTACACCTTC. Its protein is CASSRTGGYGYTF.

This clone came up a few times. In DNA form, the CDR3 reads TGCAGCGGCAGGGGGCTATTCGACACTGAAGCTTTCTTT. Amino acid sequence: CSGRGLFDTEAFF. The V and J genes are TRBV29-1 and TRBJ1-1; 8 positions match TRBD1. The CDR3 spans 13 residues. Germline lookup yields CDR1 SQVTM and CDR2 ANQGSEA. The junction had 7 bases not matched to a gene; V was cut back by 7 bases and J by 3 bases.

In nucleotides, the CDR3 is TGTGCCAGCAGCTTCGACAGGGTCTTTACCACAGATACGCAGTATTTT. Encoded protein: CASSFDRVFTTDTQYF. The chain links TRBV5-4 to TRBJ2-3, with 7 bases that match TRBD1. The germline V gene has CDR1 SGHNT and CDR2 YYREEE (reference sequence). The CDR3 consists of 16 residues. V gave up 2 bases and J gave up 2 bases; unmatched junction bases: 8.

V and J are TRBV5-4 and TRBJ1-1; D gene uncertain. This CDR3 is 13 amino acids long. Germline loops: CDR1 SGHNT, CDR2 YYREEE (reference sequence). The V gene lost 5 bases and the J gene lost 1 base, with 9 bases spanning the gap. Written as DNA, the CDR3 is TGTGCCAGCAGAACGACGGGGAACACTGAAGCTTTCTTT. Its translation is CASRTTGNTEAFF.

The chain couples TRBV5-6 to TRBJ1-1; the D gene is possibly TRBD1 (6 bases). The V gene lost 2 bases and the J gene lost 8 bases, with 13 bases spanning the gap. CDR1 is SGHDT and CDR2 is YYEEEE in the germline V gene. The CDR3 sequence is 13 residues long. CDR3 coding DNA: TGTGCCAGCAGCTTCGACTGGGGGGGCGAAGCTTTCTTT. Translating it yields CASSFDWGGEAFF. The whole variable domain, filled in from reference TRBV5-6 and TRBJ1-1, reads DAGVTQSPTHLIKTRGQQVTLRCSPKSGHDTVSWYQQALGQGPQFIFQYYEEEERQRGNFPDRFSGHQFPNYSSELNVNALLLGDSALYLCASSFDWGGEAFFGQGTRLTVV.

V usage is TRBV25-1 and J usage is TRBJ2-7; either TRBD1 or TRBD2 may fit D (5 bases each). The CDR3 is 14 amino acids. Per the germline V gene, CDR1 is MGHDK and CDR2 is SYGVNS. V was clipped by 5 bases and J by 0 bases, with 11 bases between them. The CDR3 is CASSFPGHSYEQYF. The DNA for the CDR3 is TGTGCCAGCAGTTTCCCGGGGCACTCCTACGAGCAGTACTTC.

This clone was picked up a small number of times. J is TRBJ1-5 and V is TRBV30; the match to TRBD1 covers 10 bases. The CDR3 consists of 14 residues. Germline trimming cut 5 bases from V and 5 bases from J; bases unmatched to any gene: 6. CDR1 is GTSNPN and CDR2 is SVGIG in the germline V gene (reference sequence). CDR3 region: CAWATGGKDQPQHF. Here the CDR3 DNA reads TGTGCCTGGGCGACAGGGGGCAAGGATCAGCCCCAGCATTTT.

The chain has TRBV12-5 and TRBJ1-2, with D unclear. V lost 4 bases to trimming and J lost 4 bases, with 13 bases between them. The length of the CDR3 is 14 residues. CDR1 LGHNT and CDR2 FRNRAP come from the germline V gene. The chain's CDR3 is CASGYGVPIYGYTF. In nucleotides, the CDR3 is TGTGCTAGTGGTTACGGAGTACCGATCTATGGCTACACCTTC.

The chain is built from TRBV7-8 and TRBJ2-7, with TRBD2 identical over 13 bases. The germline CDR1 and CDR2 sequences are SGHVS and FQNEAQ. The V segment lost 3 bases and the J segment 0 bases; nucleotides outside the gene matches: 8. This CDR3 comprises 18 residues. The chain's CDR3 is CASSFRTSGGPNSYEQYF. CDR3 bases: TGTGCCAGCAGCTTCAGGACTAGCGGGGGACCGAACTCCTACGAGCAGTACTTC.

The chain is built from TRBV18 and TRBJ2-7; D gene unclear. V dropped 0 bases and J dropped 2 bases, with 8 bases sitting between them. CDR3 size: 14 residues. Germline CDR1 reads KGHSH; CDR2 reads LQKENI. DNA for the CDR3: TGTGCCAGCTCACCACCCAGGTGGGCCTACGAGCAGTACTTC. It specifies CASSPPRWAYEQYF.

V and J are TRBV27 and TRBJ1-3; TRBD1 is a possible D gene (5 bases). The CDR3 contains 15 residues. The V end was cut by 2 bases, the J end by 1 base, with 9 bases between. CDR1 MNHEY and CDR2 SMNVEV come from the germline V gene (reference sequence). CDR3 amino acids: CASSLSGASGNTIYF. Here the CDR3 DNA reads TGTGCCAGCAGTTTAAGTGGGGCTTCTGGAAACACCATATATTTT.

By share, this clone counts as medium-sized. The chain is built from TRBV5-6 and TRBJ2-7; a possible D gene is TRBD1 (5 bases). The germline V gene encodes CDR1 SGHDT and CDR2 YYEEEE. The CDR3 loop spans 14 amino acids. V was pared by 2 bases and J by 5 bases, with 14 bases between. The CDR3 bases are TGTGCCAGCAGCTTTCAGGGTGAAAAGAACGAGCAGTACTTC. This encodes CASSFQGEKNEQYF.

The genes are TRBV5-1 and TRBJ1-1, with D unresolved. The germline V gene has CDR1 SGHRS and CDR2 YFSETQ. The CDR3 is 16 residues long. V lost 1 base and J lost 4, with 17 bases in between. Here the CDR3 DNA reads TGCGCCAGCAGCTTGTTAGGTGTCGGAAGTGGCACTGAAGCTTTCTTT. As protein: CASSLLGVGSGTEAFF. The whole variable domain, filled in from reference TRBV5-1 and TRBJ1-1, reads KAGVTQTPRYLIKTRGQQVTLSCSPISGHRSVSWYQQTPGQGLQFLFEYFSETQRNKGNFPGRFSGRQFSNSRSEMNVSTLELGDSALYLCASSLLGVGSGTEAFFGQGTRLTVV.